The 11 T cell receptor beta chains below all came from one sample that was sequenced in a study of cytomegalovirus exposure and HLA in healthy donors (dated by TCRdb to 2016 to 2017). Library method: the immunoSEQ multiplex PCR assay. The multiplex PCR relied on a mix of 60 forward primers for TCR Vbeta segments and 13 reverse primers for TCR Jbeta segments. Drawn from immuneACCESS, this table holds only the in-frame rearrangements with V and J called that TCRdb kept. Clones are partly lost; checked studies trace under half to an unresolved V gene and leave the rest unexplained. The sample table holds under 100,000 clones, of which over 9.5% were seen once. Of the sample, approximately 25% is held by the ten largest clones. The sample taken for sequencing was PBMCs. All receptors derive from a man between 60 and 70 years old in good health and CMV-seropositive.

The table lists this clone with a few counts. The J gene is TRBJ2-3, the V gene TRBV5-1, with 9 bases fitting TRBD1. Trimming took 4 bases from V and 3 from J; bases not matched to a gene: 6. The CDR3 runs to 15 residues. Germline CDR1 SGHRS, CDR2 YFSETQ. Here the CDR3 DNA reads TGCGCCAGCAGCCAGGGACAGGGCAGGACAGATACGCAGTATTTT. Translated, it gives CASSQGQGRTDTQYF.

This clone was seen more than once but under ten times. The J gene is TRBJ2-3, the V gene TRBV5-4; TRBD2 agrees at 10 bases. The CDR3 loop spans 17 amino acids. From germline, CDR1 is SGHNT and CDR2 YYREEE (reference sequence). The junction had 9 bases not matched to a gene; V was cut back by 1 base and J by 4 bases. The CDR3 nucleotides are TGTGCCAGCAGCTTGCCAGCGGGAGGGCCTGTTGCAGATACGCAGTATTTT. This gives the protein CASSLPAGGPVADTQYF.

This clone was picked up a small number of times. At one end the junction does not follow the germline gene, possibly because of a read error. This rearrangement joins TRBV6-4 to TRBJ1-1, with 8 bases that match TRBD1. Germline V gene sequence: CDR1 MRHNA, CDR2 SNTAGT. The CDR3 extends over 13 amino acids. The CDR3 spells CASRETGAAEDFF. The CDR3 nucleotides read TGTGCCAGCAGAGAGACAGGGGCTGCGGAAGATTTCTTT.

This clone was counted between two and nine times. The chain joins TRBV28 to TRBJ2-7; 14 nucleotides agree with TRBD2. Germline assignment: CDR1 MDHEN and CDR2 SYDVKM. V was pared by 7 bases and J by 5 bases, with 4 bases of the junction left unmatched. This CDR3 spans 14 amino acids. This CDR3 is CASIGTSGSDEQYF. CDR3 in DNA: TGTGCCAGCATTGGGACTAGCGGGAGTGACGAGCAGTACTTC.

The rearrangement links TRBV5-1 to TRBJ2-2; 9 positions agree with TRBD2. This CDR3 has 16 amino acids. The germline gives CDR1 SGHRS, CDR2 YFSETQ. The trim removed 0 bases at V and 2 bases at J, leaving 2 bases unmatched. This CDR3 is CASSLGLAGNTGELFF. CDR3 sequence (DNA): TGCGCCAGCAGCTTGGGCCTAGCGGGAAACACCGGGGAGCTGTTTTTT.

This clone was seen a handful of times. The CDR3: CASSYGPEGAGTEAFF. CDR3 coding DNA: TGTGCCAGCAGTTACGGCCCCGAAGGGGCCGGTACTGAAGCTTTCTTT. This chain links TRBV6-5 with TRBJ1-1; D is perhaps TRBD1 (5 bases). V gave up 2 bases and J gave up 5 bases, with 18 bases separating them. The CDR3 spans 16 residues. The germline CDR1 and CDR2 sequences are MNHEY and SVGAGI.

In this sample, this clone turned up a few times. The chain recombines TRBV11-3 with TRBJ1-1; 8 bases fit TRBD1. The CDR3 runs 13 residues. In germline, CDR1 is SGHNT, CDR2 YENEEA. The V segment lost 4 bases and the J segment 3 bases; nucleotides outside the gene matches: 1. Written as DNA, the CDR3 is TGTGCCAGCAGCTCCAGGGGGCACACTGAAGCTTTCTTT. Translated, it gives CASSSRGHTEAFF.

In this sample, this clone turned up a few times. The V gene is TRBV18, the J gene TRBJ2-5, with 10 bases fitting TRBD1. Trimming cost V 0 bases and J 3 bases; bases outside gene matches: 7. Germline V CDR1 and CDR2: KGHSH, LQKENI. This CDR3 contains 17 residues. CDR3 loop: CASSPPLDRGVKETQYF. CDR3 sequence (DNA): TGTGCCAGCTCACCACCGCTGGACAGGGGGGTGAAAGAGACCCAGTACTTC.

This clone came up a few times. This chain links TRBV28 with TRBJ1-5, with D maybe TRBD1 (6 bases). V lost 8 bases and J lost 3, with 17 bases in between. CDR1 and CDR2 (germline): MDHEN, SYDVKM. CDR3 length equals 15 residues. This CDR3 reads CASDAGVGNNQPQHF. The CDR3 coding sequence is TGTGCCAGCGACGCAGGGGTCGGGAACAATCAGCCCCAGCATTTT.

J is TRBJ2-1 and V is TRBV19; no definite D call. V was trimmed by 3 bases and J by 5 bases, leaving 11 bases between them. The CDR3 loop spans 14 amino acids. The germline CDR1 and CDR2 sequences are LNHDA and SQIVND (reference sequence). The CDR3 nucleotides read TGTGCCAGTAGTATGAGATTTCCAAACAATGAGCAGTTCTTC. Encoded protein: CASSMRFPNNEQFF.

In its sample, this clone was seen a few times. Relative to the germline gene, one junction end is altered; a read error may explain this. The chain has TRBV6-1 and TRBJ1-1, with a possible D match to TRBD1 (6 bases). The CDR3 is 15 residues long. CDR1 is MNHNS and CDR2 is SASEGT in the germline V gene. The CDR3 coding sequence is TGTGCCAGCAGTGAAACCTTCACAGGGAACGCTGAAGCTTTCTTT. Encoded protein: CASSETFTGNAEAFF.